A single sample is the source of the 22 T cell receptor beta chains below, sequenced in a study of T cell repertoires in cytomegalovirus infection. From the reads, TCRdb called clonotypes with MiXCR, one entry per CDR3 protein. Here the sample spans approximately 700,000 distinct CDR3 sequences, 35% to 45% being singletons. The sequenced sample consisted of PBMCs. These receptors were taken from a human donor in good health (CMV status not recorded). Some clones in this sample may be carry-over from other donors' samples.

This chain joins TRBV27 and TRBJ2-2; D perhaps matches TRBD1 (5 bases). The V and J ends lost 6 bases and 5 bases respectively, with 19 bases between them. Per the germline V gene, CDR1 is MNHEY and CDR2 is SMNVEV (reference sequence). This CDR3 region has 16 residues. The CDR3 DNA sequence: TGTGCCAGCAGCAAGAAAGGCAGGGTCGCTACCGGGGAGCTGTTTTTT. Its protein product is CASSKKGRVATGELFF.

This clonotype was observed many times. The chain recombines TRBV7-8 with TRBJ2-4, with 9 bases lining up with TRBD2. The CDR3 consists of 19 residues. Germline V gene data show CDR1 as SGHVS and CDR2 as FQNEAQ. V shed 4 bases, J shed 0 bases, and the junction held 13 bases outside the gene matches. The CDR3 DNA is TGTGCCAGCAGCTCGCGGGAGGGAGGAGGGGGAATAGCCAAAAACATTCAGTACTTC. It encodes CASSSREGGGGIAKNIQYF.

CDR3 residues: CSIRTGAGANVLTF. In DNA form, the CDR3 reads TGCTCCATCAGAACAGGGGCCGGGGCCAACGTCCTGACTTTC. This chain joins TRBV5-1 and TRBJ2-6; TRBD1 aligns across 7 bases. CDR1 and CDR2 (germline): SGHRS, YFSETQ. The CDR3 has 14 residues.

This clonotype was seen only a few times. The gene calls are TRBV27 and TRBJ1-5; possibly TRBD1 for D (6 bases). The ends were cut back, 3 bases at V and 7 bases at J, with 13 bases in the middle. The CDR3 runs 14 residues. The V gene's germline CDR1 is MNHEY and CDR2 SMNVEV (reference sequence). The CDR3 spells CASSFAGVAQPQHF. The CDR3, as DNA: TGTGCCAGCAGTTTCGCAGGGGTAGCCCAGCCCCAGCATTTT.

A few counts support this clonotype. The junction differs from germline at one of its ends, possibly a read error. The J gene is TRBJ1-6, the V gene TRBV28, with D possibly TRBD1 on 6 matching bases. Germline V lookup: CDR1 MDHEN, CDR2 SYDVKM. This CDR3 has 12 residues. CDR3 loop: CASSFGTDSLSF. As DNA, the CDR3 is TGTGCCAGCAGTTTTGGAACGGACAGTCTAAGCTTT.

This clonotype was observed many times. The chain employs TRBV6-1 and TRBJ1-1, with unresolved D. V lost 6 bases and J lost 0, with 23 bases in between. This CDR3 is built from 18 residues. Germline V gene lookup returns CDR1 MNHNS and CDR2 SASEGT. The CDR3 loop is CASRGQYGSPFMNTEAFF. The CDR3 DNA sequence: TGTGCCAGCAGGGGTCAGTACGGCAGCCCCTTTATGAACACTGAAGCTTTCTTT.

This sequence joins TRBV10-2 and TRBJ1-1; D uncertain. Trimming left V 8 bases short and J 1 base short, with 17 bases between. Per germline, CDR1 WSHSY and CDR2 SAAADI. This CDR3 spans 15 amino acids. The CDR3 spells CASGMVLVWNTEAFF. As DNA, the CDR3 is TGCGCCAGCGGCATGGTCCTAGTATGGAACACTGAAGCTTTCTTT.

The count of this clonotype is one. The genes are TRBV19 and TRBJ1-4; D possibly corresponds to TRBD1 (6 bases). The ends were cut back, 4 bases at V and 0 bases at J, with 9 bases in the middle. Looked up from germline, CDR1 is LNHDA and CDR2 is SQIVND (reference sequence). The CDR3 length is 15 residues. The CDR3 DNA reads as TGTGCCAGTAGTACTGGACAGACAACTAATGAAAAACTGTTTTTT. Translation: CASSTGQTTNEKLFF.

The CDR3 protein is CASSYQAGNGYTF. In DNA, the CDR3 is TGTGCCAGCAGTTACCAGGCAGGGAATGGCTACACCTTC. The V call is TRBV6-5, the J call TRBJ1-2; tentatively, D is TRBD1 (5 bases). Germline V gene lookup returns CDR1 MNHEY and CDR2 SVGAGI. With 2 bases removed from V and 6 bases from J, the gap between germline ends came to 10 bases. CDR3 length equals 13 residues.

In DNA, the CDR3 is TGTGCCAGCAGTTACTTGACGAGCTCCTATAATTCACCCCTCCACTTT. It specifies CASSYLTSSYNSPLHF. The chain joins TRBV6-6 to TRBJ1-6; D ambiguous. Trimming removed 1 base from V and 0 bases from J, with 7 bases in between. There are 16 residues in the CDR3. The germline gives CDR1 MNHNY, CDR2 SVGAGI (reference sequence).

The chain uses TRBV12-3 or TRBV12-4 and TRBJ2-7, with D perhaps TRBD2 (5 bases). Trimming took 3 bases from V and 7 from J, leaving 13 bases between them. The CDR3 has 13 residues. The CDR3 sequence: CASSFRGVWEQYF. In nucleotides, the CDR3 is TGTGCCAGCAGTTTTCGGGGAGTGTGGGAGCAGTACTTC.

V and J are TRBV7-6 and TRBJ2-1; D may be TRBD2 (6 bases). Trimming pared 5 bases from V and 2 bases from J, leaving 16 bases between. Germline loops: CDR1 SGHVS, CDR2 FNYEAQ. The CDR3 covers 16 residues. In nucleotides, the CDR3 is TGTGCCAGCAGCGTTGCTGTTAGCGGTGCCTACAATGAGCAGTTCTTC. Its protein product is CASSVAVSGAYNEQFF.

Remarks on this clonotype: Compared with germline, one end of the junction differs, possibly owing to a read error. The V gene is TRBV12-3 or TRBV12-4, the J gene TRBJ1-1; D not certain. This CDR3 has 14 amino acids. The CDR3 is CASSSLTVNTDAFF. As DNA, the CDR3 is TGTGCCAGCAGTTCGCTTACAGTGAACACTGACGCTTTCTTT.

This clonotype came up a few times. This chain connects TRBV12-3 or TRBV12-4 to TRBJ1-1; D remains ambiguous. This CDR3 spans 14 amino acids. Trimming cost V 5 bases and J 1 base, with 11 bases left between them. CDR3 DNA: TGTGCCAGCAGTGGATTGACCTGGAACACTGAAGCTTTCTTT. Amino acids: CASSGLTWNTEAFF.

J is TRBJ2-1 and V is TRBV5-1; weak D call: TRBD2 (8 bases). The germline gives CDR1 SGHRS, CDR2 YFSETQ. CDR3 length: 15 residues. The ends were cut back, 4 bases at V and 6 bases at J, with 17 bases in the middle. CDR3 in DNA: TGCGCCAGCAGCACCGAGGGGGCGGGGGGCAATGAGCAGTTCTTC. It encodes CASSTEGAGGNEQFF.

This clonotype was seen a handful of times. The gene calls are TRBV28 and TRBJ2-1, with a weak D call TRBD1 (6 bases). This CDR3 comprises 15 residues. Trimming took off 6 bases at V and 2 bases at J, with 14 bases between the two ends. CDR1 is MDHEN, CDR2 SYDVKM, per germline. The CDR3 sequence: CASSPTGLAYNEQFF. The CDR3 DNA follows: TGTGCCAGCAGCCCCACAGGGTTGGCCTACAATGAGCAGTTCTTC.

The chain uses TRBV29-1 and TRBJ2-1; TRBD2 is a possible D gene (7 bases). Trimming took off 2 bases at V and 4 bases at J, with 12 bases between the two ends. CDR3 length equals 14 residues. Germline values: CDR1 SQVTM, CDR2 ANQGSEA. CDR3 nucleotides: TGCAGCGTTGAACCAGGGAGGGGGTACAATGAGCAGTTCTTC. Residues: CSVEPGRGYNEQFF.

This clonotype was seen only a few times. The V gene is TRBV28, the J gene TRBJ2-1, with 10 positions matching TRBD2. Unmatched junction bases numbered 3, after V lost 2 bases and J lost 8 bases. The CDR3 has 14 amino acids. Germline values: CDR1 MDHEN, CDR2 SYDVKM. CDR3 amino acids: CASSLPSGSYEQFF. The CDR3 DNA follows: TGTGCCAGCAGTTTACCTAGCGGGAGTTATGAGCAGTTCTTC.

This clonotype was recorded at least ten times. This chain joins TRBV28 and TRBJ2-3; D gene ambiguous. V was clipped by 5 bases and J by 0 bases, with 15 bases between them. Germline-derived CDR1 and CDR2 are MDHEN and SYDVKM. The CDR3 sequence is 16 residues long. The CDR3 DNA is TGTGCCAGCAGTACGCGATATAGTTCCAGCACAGATACGCAGTATTTT. The encoded protein is CASSTRYSSSTDTQYF.

The chain uses TRBV20-1 and TRBJ1-6; D is undetermined. V dropped 3 bases and J dropped 16 bases, with 13 bases sitting between them. CDR1 and CDR2 (germline): DFQATT, SNEGSKA (reference sequence). This CDR3 spans 11 amino acids. The CDR3 spells CSASFVQVLHF. CDR3 coding DNA: TGCAGTGCTAGTTTTGTCCAGGTTCTCCACTTT.

This clonotype showed up just once. A read error is likely, as this CDR3 ends without the conserved phenylalanine or tryptophan. This chain connects TRBV12-3 or TRBV12-4 to TRBJ1-6; 8 nucleotides match TRBD1. CDR3 length: 14 amino acids. The V segment lost 5 bases and the J segment 8 bases; nucleotides outside the gene matches: 5. CDR3 sequence (DNA): TGTGCCAGCAGTCGCGACAGGGGTGATTCACCCCTCCACATT. Residues: CASSRDRGDSPLHI.

This clonotype showed up just a few times. The chain has TRBV6-1 and TRBJ2-1; 9 positions agree with TRBD2. V was pared by 5 bases and J by 2 bases, with 7 bases of the junction left unmatched. Germline loops: CDR1 MNHNS, CDR2 SASEGT. CDR3 length: 16 residues. CDR3 sequence: CASSKVTSGAYNEQFF. The CDR3 DNA reads as TGTGCCAGCAGTAAAGTGACTAGCGGAGCCTACAATGAGCAGTTCTTC.